Below, 17 T cell receptor beta chains from the same sample are listed, as sequenced in a study of OX40 agonist ivuxolimab in advanced cancers. TCRdb's table, derived via immunoSEQ multiplex PCR, lists solely in-frame clones and lacks some. The table shows 35,000 to 50,000 clones, with approximately 83% occurring only once. The sample consisted of CD4+ or CD8+ T cells sorted from blood, taken in a trial of the OX40 agonist ivuxolimab. The receptors come from an adult with an advanced solid tumor such as melanoma, head and neck, liver or kidney cancer.

Comment on this clone: This sample includes further DNA sequences coding for the same CDR3. This chain links TRBV7-6 with TRBJ2-5; D unclear. The CDR3 is 14 amino acids. Germline V CDR1 and CDR2: SGHVS, FNYEAQ. Trimming took 0 bases from V and 4 from J, leaving 9 bases between them. DNA for the CDR3: TGTGCCAGCAGCTTAGCTAGCCTGGGAGAGACCCAGTACTTC. Residues: CASSLASLGETQYF.

This clone is termed medium-sized. The sample carries other DNA sequences with the same CDR3. This sequence joins TRBV9 and TRBJ1-2; D gene unclear. Per germline, CDR1 SGDLS and CDR2 YYNGEE. The ends were cut back, 0 bases at V and 4 bases at J, with 4 bases in the middle. CDR3 size: 12 residues. The CDR3 bases are TGTGCCAGCAGCGTAGAAGGCTATGGCTACACCTTC. Translation: CASSVEGYGYTF.

This chain connects TRBV5-6 to TRBJ2-7, with TRBD1 matching over 7 bases. The CDR3 covers 14 residues. CDR1 is SGHDT and CDR2 is YYEEEE in the germline V gene. V shed 4 bases, J shed 1 base, and the junction held 5 bases outside the gene matches. Written as DNA, the CDR3 is TGTGCCAGCAGCCCGGTGACAGGGTCCTACGAGCAGTACGTC. As protein: CASSPVTGSYEQYV.

This chain uses TRBV5-1 with TRBJ1-1, with TRBD1 matching 7 bases. Germline-derived CDR1 and CDR2 are SGHRS and YFSETQ. V lost 3 bases and J lost 1; bases outside the gene matches: 9. This CDR3 is 16 amino acids long. CDR3 in DNA: TGCGCCAGCAGCTCCAGGGGGGTACTTACGAACACTGAAGCTTTCTTT. The encoded protein is CASSSRGVLTNTEAFF.

The chain links TRBV29-1 to TRBJ1-2; D might be TRBD1 (6 bases). The CDR3 runs 14 residues. Germline V CDR1 and CDR2: SQVTM, ANQGSEA. The germline V and J ends were trimmed by 4 bases and 3 bases, with 15 bases remaining between them. CDR3 coding DNA: TGCAGCGTTGTCTCCCCCGCAGGGGACTATGGCTACACCTTC. This translates into CSVVSPAGDYGYTF. Full variable domain (missing parts from reference TRBV29-1 and TRBJ1-2): SAVISQKPSRDICQRGTSLTIQCQVDSQVTMMFWYRQQPGQSLTLIATANQGSEATYESGFVIDKFPISRPNLTFSTLTVSNMSPEDSSIYLCSVVSPAGDYGYTFGSGTRLTVV.

The CDR3 is CASSPNLAGGLYNEQFF. The CDR3 bases are TGTGCCAGTAGTCCCAACCTAGCGGGGGGGCTTTACAATGAGCAGTTCTTC. The chain couples TRBV19 to TRBJ2-1, with 12 bases aligning to TRBD2. J gave up 4 bases and V 5 bases, and 9 bases lay outside the gene matches. Germline lookup yields CDR1 LNHDA and CDR2 SQIVND (reference sequence). The CDR3 has 17 amino acids.

The V and J genes are TRBV28 and TRBJ1-5, with D perhaps matching TRBD1 (6 bases). V was cut by 6 bases and J by 4 bases, with 13 bases left in between. The CDR3 sequence is 14 residues long. Per germline, CDR1 MDHEN and CDR2 SYDVKM. The CDR3 reads CASSTDRPNQPQHF. CDR3 sequence (DNA): TGTGCCAGCAGCACCGACAGGCCGAATCAGCCCCAGCATTTT.

The chain links TRBV28 to TRBJ2-6; D is possibly TRBD1 (5 bases). The CDR3 sequence is 17 residues long. Trimming cost V 2 bases and J 1 base, with 12 bases left between them. Germline CDR1 is MDHEN and CDR2 is SYDVKM. CDR3 nucleotides: TGTGCCAGCAGTTTACCAGGGTCGTCGTCTGGGGCCAACGTCCTGACTTTC. Its translation: CASSLPGSSSGANVLTF.

This clone was counted a single time. V usage is TRBV5-6 and J usage is TRBJ1-2; D may be TRBD1 (6 bases). Germline V gene sequence: CDR1 SGHDT, CDR2 YYEEEE. The ends were cut back, 0 bases at V and 3 bases at J, with 9 bases in the middle. The CDR3 runs 14 residues. CDR3 coding DNA: TGTGCCAGCAGCTTGGCTACAGGGTACTATGGCTACACCTTC. It is translated as CASSLATGYYGYTF.

V usage is TRBV20-1 and J usage is TRBJ2-1, with no clear D. Germline CDR1 is DFQATT and CDR2 is SNEGSKA (reference sequence). V gave up 5 bases and J gave up 2 bases, with 4 bases separating them. This CDR3 has 11 residues. This CDR3 reads CSADPYNEQFF. CDR3 DNA: TGCAGTGCTGACCCCTACAATGAGCAGTTCTTC.

This clone was recorded once. The rearrangement uses TRBV15 and TRBJ1-2; no clear D. The germline V gene has CDR1 LNHNV and CDR2 YYDKDF (reference sequence). V lost 5 bases to trimming and J lost 5 bases, with 24 bases between them. The CDR3 has 17 amino acids. Here the CDR3 reads CATSGTVDMGVGYGYTF. The CDR3 DNA reads TGTGCCACCAGCGGAACAGTCGATATGGGTGTAGGGTATGGCTACACCTTC. The variable domain in full, completed from reference TRBV15 and TRBJ1-2, reads DAMVIQNPRYQVTQFGKPVTLSCSQTLNHNVMYWYQQKSSQAPKLLFHYYDKDFNNEADTPDNFQSRRPNTSFCFLDIRSPGLGDTAMYLCATSGTVDMGVGYGYTFGSGTRLTVV.

The gene calls are TRBV30 and TRBJ1-5, with TRBD1 matching over 7 bases. V lost 5 bases and J lost 0; bases outside the gene matches: 10. This CDR3 is 16 amino acids long. Germline CDR1 GTSNPN, CDR2 SVGIG (reference sequence). This chain's CDR3 is CAWEDRNSYSNQPQHF. The CDR3 DNA reads as TGTGCCTGGGAGGACAGGAACTCTTATAGCAATCAGCCCCAGCATTTT.

The V and J genes are TRBV6-1 and TRBJ2-7, with D unclear. V was pared by 6 bases and J by 2 bases, with 11 bases between. This CDR3 has 13 amino acids. CDR1 and CDR2 from the germline V gene are MNHNS and SASEGT. The CDR3 nucleotides read TGTGCCAGCAGGCAGCTGGAACCCTACGAGCAGTACGTC. It specifies CASRQLEPYEQYV.

The chain combines TRBV19 with TRBJ2-1; the D is unclear. The CDR3 contains 13 residues. Deletions cut 0 bases from V and 7 bases from J, with 7 bases between. CDR1 is LNHDA and CDR2 is SQIVND in the germline V gene (reference sequence). CDR3 in DNA: TGTGCCAGTAGTATAGATCTGGTTAATGAGCAGTTCTTC. It codes for CASSIDLVNEQFF.

The gene calls are TRBV5-6 and TRBJ2-1, with a tentative D call TRBD2 (6 bases). Trimming took off 4 bases at V and 7 bases at J, with 21 bases between the two ends. CDR1 and CDR2 (germline): SGHDT, YYEEEE. The CDR3 has 16 amino acids. CDR3 nucleotide sequence: TGTGCCAGCAGCGACCCGGGCCCTCGGGAGAAGAATGAGCAGTTCTTC. As protein: CASSDPGPREKNEQFF.

This rearrangement joins TRBV6-5 to TRBJ1-4, with D tentatively TRBD1 (6 bases). Germline V gene lookup returns CDR1 MNHEY and CDR2 SVGAGI. The V end lost 2 bases, the J end lost 7 bases, and 17 bases lay between the germline ends. The length of the CDR3 is 16 residues. In DNA, the CDR3 is TGTGCCAGCAGTTACGGCGGGGGCGGCGTAACTGAAAAACTGTTTTTT. It translates to CASSYGGGGVTEKLFF.

The CDR3 loop is CASSSSLAGLEAFF. The CDR3 DNA reads as TGTGCCAGCAGCTCTTCTCTCGCGGGTCTTGAAGCTTTCTTT. The V gene is TRBV7-4, the J gene TRBJ1-1; D not resolved. With 4 bases removed from V and 7 bases from J, the gap between germline ends came to 16 bases. The CDR3 covers 14 residues. From germline, CDR1 is SGHVT and CDR2 SQSDAQ.